The TCR beta chain under discussion was sequenced for a study of T cells expressing NK-cell markers. About the research overall: Researchers got TCR beta repertoires out of sorted CD3+CD56+NKG2C+, CD3+CD56+NKG2C- and CD3+CD56-NKG2C+ T cells. Just one sequenced donor of eight was HCMV-seronegative, while seven were seropositive.

Following a re-call of the 5' RACE reads, TCRdb has one entry per CDR3 protein and lacks DNA. Its table records about 7,200 distinct CDR3 sequences. The sample was blood T cells: a sorted CD56 or NKG2C T cell subset, CD4+ or CD8+ T cells, or bulk PBMC T cells (not recorded which). The clonotype was recovered from a man younger than 35 in good health.

This CDR3 reads CASSGPDSEKLFF. The chain has TRBV5-5 and TRBJ1-4; the TCRdb call, TRBD1, lacks DNA for checking. The V gene's germline CDR1 is SGHKS and CDR2 YYEKEE (reference sequence). CDR3 length: 13 amino acids.